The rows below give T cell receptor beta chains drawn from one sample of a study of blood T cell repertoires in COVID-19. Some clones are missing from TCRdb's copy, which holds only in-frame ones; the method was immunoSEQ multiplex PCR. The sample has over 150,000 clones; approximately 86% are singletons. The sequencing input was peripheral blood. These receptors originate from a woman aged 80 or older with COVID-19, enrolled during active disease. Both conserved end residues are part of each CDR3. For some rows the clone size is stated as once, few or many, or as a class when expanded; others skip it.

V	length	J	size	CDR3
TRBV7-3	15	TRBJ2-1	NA	CASSLSSGRYNEQFF
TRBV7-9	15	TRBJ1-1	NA	CASSSPGGENTEAFF
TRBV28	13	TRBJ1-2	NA	CASGRGYGYGYTF
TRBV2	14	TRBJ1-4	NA	CASRSTGSNEKLFF
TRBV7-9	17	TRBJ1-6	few	CASSAPREGEFGSPLHF
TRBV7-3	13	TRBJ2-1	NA	CASSLGLDNEQFF
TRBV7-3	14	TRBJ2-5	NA	CASSPGTGAGTQYF
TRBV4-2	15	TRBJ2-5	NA	CASSQGTSFQETQYF
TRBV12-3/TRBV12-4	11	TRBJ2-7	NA	CASSFAGRQYF
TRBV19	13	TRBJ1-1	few	CASTRTGSEGAFF
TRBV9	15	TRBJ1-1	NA	CASSPFKGQGTEAFF
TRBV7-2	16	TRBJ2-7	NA	CASSSSTGLFTYEQYF
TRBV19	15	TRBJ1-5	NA	CASSKQQGNNQPQHF
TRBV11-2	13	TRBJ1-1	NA	CASSLKGDTEAFF
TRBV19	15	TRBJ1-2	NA	CASSPGTGILYGYTF
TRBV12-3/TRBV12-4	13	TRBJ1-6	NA	CASSTTGGSPLHF
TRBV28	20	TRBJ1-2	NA	CASSQISQWLDRDRGYGYTF
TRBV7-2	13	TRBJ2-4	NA	CASSLDLENIQYF
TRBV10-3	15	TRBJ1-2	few	CAIRGEVVAVYGYTF
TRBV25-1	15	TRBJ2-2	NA	CASSDSEKNTGELFF
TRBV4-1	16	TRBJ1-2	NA	CASSQDQGATPYGYTF
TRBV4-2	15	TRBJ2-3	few	CASSQGSGSQDTQYF
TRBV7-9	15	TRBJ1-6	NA	CASSLTTPSGSPLHF
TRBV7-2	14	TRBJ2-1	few	CASSYRDSYNEQFF
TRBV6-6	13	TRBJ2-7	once	CASSPGQNTEQYF
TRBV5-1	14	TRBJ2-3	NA	CASSLAAGADTQYF
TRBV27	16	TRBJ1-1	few	CASSLWAGGAHTEAFF
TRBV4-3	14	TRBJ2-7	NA	CASSEDRVRNEQYF
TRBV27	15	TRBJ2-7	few	CASSLVADSSYEQYF
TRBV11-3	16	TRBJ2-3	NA	CASSLAGTGGPDTQYF
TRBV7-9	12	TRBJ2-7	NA	CASSLTSYEQYF
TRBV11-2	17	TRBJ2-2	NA	CASSFARGKGLTGELFF
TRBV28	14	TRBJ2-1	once	CASRTGTGNSEQFF
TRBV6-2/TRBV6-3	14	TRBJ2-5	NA	CASSGRGLQETQYF
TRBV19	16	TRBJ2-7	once	CASSILSGTGGYEQYF
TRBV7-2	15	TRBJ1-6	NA	CASSPDRVRYSPLHF
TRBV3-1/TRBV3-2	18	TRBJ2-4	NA	CASSQAGSDKLAKNIQYF
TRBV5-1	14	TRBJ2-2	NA	CASSAGQRAGELFF
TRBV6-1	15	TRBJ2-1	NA	CASSEGGNGYNEQFF
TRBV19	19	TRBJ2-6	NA	CASTAIRDRQLSGANVLTF
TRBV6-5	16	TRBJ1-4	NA	CASSYSSRAANEKLFF
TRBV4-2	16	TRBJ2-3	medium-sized	CASSQALAGGGDTQYF
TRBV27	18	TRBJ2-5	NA	CASSLHGITGQGLETQYF
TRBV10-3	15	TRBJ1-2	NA	CAISESSVAGDGYTF
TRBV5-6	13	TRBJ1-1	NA	CASSFPVNTEAFF
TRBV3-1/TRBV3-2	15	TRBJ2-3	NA	CASSLTGGPTDTQYF
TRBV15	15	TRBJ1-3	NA	CATSTEQGSGNTIYF